A single sample gave rise to the 13 T cell receptor beta chains below, sequenced in a study of post-analysis software for immune sequencing data. Findings and limits, study-wide: In patients, TRBV5-6, TRBV5-1 and TRBV20-1 belonged to five TRBV segments found more frequently than in controls.

These receptors have no known antigen. Prepared libraries of TCR beta cDNA carried unique molecular identifiers. TCRdb reprocessed the PCR reads via MiXCR and lists one record per CDR3 protein. The sample has 350,000 to 450,000 distinct CDR3 sequences, 39% seen once; the top ten hold 7.6%. Sample: blood. Every receptor here comes from a girl aged 2 to 9 with multiple sclerosis.

The V gene is TRBV29-1, the J gene TRBJ1-1; D unresolved. CDR3 size: 14 residues. The germline CDR1 and CDR2 sequences are SQVTM and ANQGSEA. Trimming removed 1 base from V and 1 base from J, with 10 bases in between. CDR3 sequence (DNA): TGCAGCGTTGAAGGGCGATTGGGGAACACTGAAGCTTTCTTT. The encoded protein is CSVEGRLGNTEAFF.

This clonotype was detected only a few times. The chain carries TRBV9 and TRBJ2-3, with D possibly being TRBD1 or TRBD2 (5 bases each). CDR1 is SGDLS, CDR2 YYNGEE, per germline. The CDR3 sequence is 11 residues long. V was cut by 7 bases and J by 3 bases, with 6 bases left in between. CDR3 DNA: TGTGCCAGCGGGGGAACAGATACGCAGTATTTT. This codes for CASGGTDTQYF.

The J gene is TRBJ2-2, the V gene TRBV18, with D perhaps TRBD1 or TRBD2 (5 bases each). Germline CDR1 KGHSH, CDR2 LQKENI. This CDR3 is 14 amino acids long. V was trimmed by 2 bases and J by 3 bases, leaving 7 bases between them. The CDR3 nucleotides read TGTGCCAGCTCACCAGAGGGGCACACCGGGGAGCTGTTTTTT. Its translation: CASSPEGHTGELFF.

This sequence joins TRBV19 and TRBJ1-1; D gene ambiguous. The CDR3 is 13 amino acids. V lost 3 bases to trimming and J lost 0 bases, with 5 bases between them. CDR1 and CDR2 from the germline V gene are LNHDA and SQIVND (reference sequence). CDR3 sequence: CASSMSLNTEAFF. CDR3 nucleotides: TGTGCCAGTAGTATGAGCTTGAACACTGAAGCTTTCTTT.

V and J are TRBV7-9 and TRBJ2-3, with TRBD2 matching 11 bases. The ends lost 5 bases at V and 2 bases at J; junction bases unmatched: 12. CDR1 and CDR2 from the germline V gene are SEHNR and FQNEAQ (reference sequence). This CDR3 has 18 residues. The CDR3 nucleotides read TGTGCCAGCAGCCCTACAAGCGCACTAGCGGGGGACACAGATACGCAGTATTTT. It encodes CASSPTSALAGDTDTQYF.

The table lists this clonotype with a few counts. This chain joins TRBV7-3 and TRBJ2-5; 9 bases align to TRBD2. The junction had 18 bases not matched to a gene; V was cut back by 2 bases and J by 5 bases. The CDR3 consists of 19 residues. Germline V gives CDR1 SGHTA, CDR2 FQGTGA. In DNA form, the CDR3 reads TGTGCCAGCAGCTTATACGCAGGGGCCACTAGCGGGCGGGAGGAGACCCAGTACTTC. Protein: CASSLYAGATSGREETQYF.

V and J are TRBV5-5 and TRBJ2-1; 13 bases are a match to TRBD2. Trimming at V came to 4 bases and at J to 0 bases, leaving 10 bases not matched to a gene. Germline CDR1 and CDR2: SGHKS and YYEKEE (reference sequence). The CDR3 consists of 19 residues. Written as DNA, the CDR3 is TGTGCCAGCAGCCGGACGACTAGCGGGGGGCTGAGCTCCTACAATGAGCAGTTCTTC. Its protein is CASSRTTSGGLSSYNEQFF.

The rearrangement joins TRBV4-1 to TRBJ2-3, with D tentatively TRBD2 (7 bases). Per the germline V gene, CDR1 is MGHRA and CDR2 is YSYEKL. The ends were cut back, 2 bases at V and 4 bases at J, with 16 bases in the middle. The CDR3 spans 16 residues. The CDR3: CASSQTWGGQSDTQYF. The CDR3 DNA follows: TGCGCCAGCAGCCAAACCTGGGGGGGGCAATCAGATACGCAGTATTTT.

This chain joins TRBV5-1 and TRBJ2-1; the D gene is possibly TRBD2 (7 bases). Germline values: CDR1 SGHRS, CDR2 YFSETQ. V lost 0 bases and J lost 3, with 10 bases in between. The CDR3 covers 15 residues. The CDR3 loop reads CASSLEGGRYNEQFF. In DNA, the CDR3 is TGCGCCAGCAGCTTGGAGGGGGGGCGCTACAATGAGCAGTTCTTC.

The chain links TRBV7-3 to TRBJ2-5, with 14 positions matching TRBD2. This CDR3 has 14 amino acids. Germline assignment: CDR1 SGHTA and CDR2 FQGTGA. The V segment lost 4 bases and the J segment 13 bases; nucleotides outside the gene matches: 8. Written as DNA, the CDR3 is TGTGCCAGCAGCTCTGGGACTAGCGGGAGCCCCCCGTACTTC. Protein product: CASSSGTSGSPPYF. The entire variable domain, with the rest obtained from reference TRBV7-3 and TRBJ2-5, is as follows: GAGVSQTPSNKVTEKGKYVELRCDPISGHTALYWYRQSLGQGPEFLIYFQGTGAADDSGLPNDRFFAVRPEGSVSTLKIQRTERGDSAVYLCASSSGTSGSPPYFGPGTRLLVL.

This clonotype was found a few times. The rearrangement joins TRBV9 to TRBJ2-7; D gene ambiguous. V was cut by 0 bases and J by 4 bases, with 2 bases left in between. Germline V CDR1 and CDR2: SGDLS, YYNGEE. The CDR3 length is 11 residues. Here the CDR3 reads CASSVAYEQYF. As DNA, the CDR3 is TGTGCCAGCAGCGTAGCTTACGAGCAGTACTTC.

This clonotype has only a few counts. The genes are TRBV29-1 and TRBJ2-7; TRBD1 aligns across 9 bases. CDR1 SQVTM and CDR2 ANQGSEA come from the germline V gene. V shed 0 bases, J shed 6 bases, and the junction held 3 bases outside the gene matches. The CDR3 spans 13 residues. CDR3 loop: CSVEEGQGVEQYF. The CDR3, as DNA: TGCAGCGTTGAAGAGGGACAGGGAGTCGAGCAGTACTTC.

The chain employs TRBV18 and TRBJ2-7; D gene ambiguous. Trimming removed 8 bases from V and 4 bases from J, with 9 bases in between. CDR1 and CDR2 from the germline V gene are KGHSH and LQKENI. The CDR3 is 11 residues long. The CDR3 region is CASPDNYEQYF. DNA for the CDR3: TGTGCCAGCCCAGATAATTACGAGCAGTACTTC.